A selection of T cell receptor beta chains follows, all from one sample in a study of PD-L1 blockade in urothelial cancer. Clones were read by immunoSEQ multiplex PCR, and TCRdb kept only the in-frame ones, dropping some. The table has some 79,000 clones, roughly 80% seen once; the top ten hold over 7.5%. The sample in question was PBMCs, obtained around atezolizumab (anti-PD-L1) treatment. These receptors were collected from an older man with urothelial cancer. The CDR3 runs from the conserved cysteine through the conserved F or W. The D gene is left open where the match is weak. Clone size is given for some rows only: seen once, a few or many times, or a class if the clone is expanded.

>NA|TRBJ1-4|NA|TRBV14
CASSSGISEKLFF
TGTGCCAGCAGTTCGGGTATCAGTGAAAAACTGTTTTTT
>NA|TRBJ2-7|TRBD2|TRBV13
CASSSGSSYEQYF
TGTGCCAGCTCTAGCGGGAGCTCCTACGAGCAGTACTTC
>NA|TRBJ1-1|NA|TRBV2
CASSEAGREGTEAFF
TGTGCCAGCAGTGAAGCAGGGAGGGAAGGCACTGAAGCTTTCTTT
>NA|TRBJ2-1|NA|TRBV7-2
CASSSEARDNEQFF
TGTGCCAGCAGCTCGGAGGCACGAGACAATGAGCAGTTCTTC
>NA|TRBJ1-6|TRBD1|TRBV2
CASSQQGVRLSSYNSPLHF
TGTGCCAGCAGCCAACAGGGGGTCCGTTTAAGCTCCTATAATTCACCCCTCCACTTT
>NA|TRBJ1-6|NA|TRBV7-9
CASSLEQYNSPLHF
TGTGCCAGCAGCTTAGAACAGTATAATTCACCCCTCCACTTT
>NA|TRBJ2-1|TRBD2|TRBV5-1
CASSLAVSGGSYNEQFF
TGCGCCAGCAGCTTGGCCGTGAGCGGGGGTTCCTACAATGAGCAGTTCTTC
>NA|TRBJ2-1|NA|TRBV7-2
CASSLVRQVNEQFF
TGTGCCAGCAGCTTAGTAAGACAGGTAAATGAGCAGTTCTTC
>NA|TRBJ2-2|NA|TRBV5-6
CASSLYGDTGELFF
TGTGCCAGCAGCTTGTACGGGGACACCGGGGAGCTGTTTTTT
>few|TRBJ2-5|TRBD1|TRBV5-4
CASSSLTGEETQYF
TGTGCCAGCAGCTCTTTGACAGGGGAAGAGACCCAGTACTTC
>NA|TRBJ2-1|NA|TRBV29-1
CSVDSAHEQFF
TGCAGCGTTGATAGCGCCCATGAGCAGTTCTTC
>NA|TRBJ2-7|NA|TRBV7-2
CASSLDISSYEQYF
TGTGCCAGCAGCTTAGACATTTCATCCTACGAGCAGTACTTC
>NA|TRBJ2-3|TRBD2|TRBV7-7
CASSARERGRTDTQYF
TGTGCCAGCAGCGCAAGGGAGCGGGGGCGCACAGATACGCAGTATTTT
>NA|TRBJ2-3|NA|TRBV7-3
CASSLGGAGDTQYF
TGTGCCAGCAGCTTAGGAGGGGCGGGAGATACGCAGTATTTT
>NA|TRBJ2-3|TRBD2|TRBV5-4
CASSKGLAGGPTDTQYF
TGTGCCAGCAGCAAGGGACTAGCGGGAGGACCCACAGATACGCAGTATTTT
>NA|TRBJ2-7|TRBD1|TRBV7-3
CASSLNRGDEQYF
TGTGCCAGCAGCCTTAACAGGGGCGACGAGCAGTACTTC
>NA|TRBJ2-7|TRBD2|TRBV5-1
CASSDTSGITEQYF
TGCGCCAGCAGCGATACTAGCGGGATTACCGAGCAGTACTTC
>NA|TRBJ2-7|TRBD2|TRBV2
CASTLSGGFYEQYF
TGTGCCAGCACATTAAGCGGGGGATTCTACGAGCAGTACTTC
>NA|TRBJ1-2|TRBD1|TRBV5-6
CASSLGQGFNYGYTF
TGTGCCAGCAGCTTGGGACAGGGTTTTAACTATGGCTACACCTTC
>NA|TRBJ2-5|NA|TRBV28
CASSLWRGTQYF
TGTGCCAGCAGTCTTTGGCGAGGGACCCAGTACTTC
>NA|TRBJ1-4|NA|TRBV13
CASSLGSQGSTEKLFF
TGTGCCAGCAGCTTAGGAAGTCAGGGGTCCACAGAAAAACTGTTTTTT
>NA|TRBJ1-3|TRBD1|TRBV2
CASSWTGAENTIYF
TGTGCCAGCAGTTGGACAGGGGCCGAAAACACCATATATTTT
>NA|TRBJ2-5|TRBD1|TRBV12-5
CASGLNSGQARYF
TGTGCTAGTGGTTTGAATTCCGGACAGGCCAGGTACTTC
>NA|TRBJ2-5|TRBD2|TRBV7-3
CASSLGGRETQYF
TGTGCCAGCAGCTTGGGAGGGAGAGAGACCCAGTACTTC
>NA|TRBJ2-7|TRBD1|TRBV2
CASSETGGTSYEQYF
TGTGCCAGCAGTGAGACAGGGGGAACGTCCTACGAGCAGTACTTC
>NA|TRBJ2-7|TRBD2|TRBV30
CAWSAGLAGSPQYF
TGTGCCTGGAGTGCCGGACTAGCGGGATCTCCGCAGTACTTC
>NA|TRBJ2-2|NA|TRBV5-4
CASSLVQGTGELFF
TGTGCCAGCAGCTTGGTGCAGGGTACCGGGGAGCTGTTTTTT
>once|TRBJ1-5|NA|TRBV9
CASSLLKGDQPQHF
TGTGCCAGCAGTCTCCTCAAGGGGGACCAGCCCCAGCATTTT
>NA|TRBJ2-7|NA|TRBV4-2
CASSLSRGEEARSYEQYF
TGTGCCAGCAGCCTTAGTAGGGGTGAGGAAGCCCGCTCCTACGAGCAGTACTTC
>NA|TRBJ1-3|NA|TRBV5-6
CASSLPGTGNTIYF
TGTGCCAGCAGCTTGCCAGGGACTGGAAACACCATATATTTT
>NA|TRBJ2-1|TRBD1|TRBV18
CASSLGQGGYNEQFF
TGTGCCAGCTCACTGGGACAGGGGGGCTACAATGAGCAGTTCTTC
>NA|TRBJ2-1|TRBD2|TRBV19
CASSNSGGGIKNEQFF
TGTGCCAGTAGTAATTCCGGGGGGGGCATAAAGAATGAGCAGTTCTTC